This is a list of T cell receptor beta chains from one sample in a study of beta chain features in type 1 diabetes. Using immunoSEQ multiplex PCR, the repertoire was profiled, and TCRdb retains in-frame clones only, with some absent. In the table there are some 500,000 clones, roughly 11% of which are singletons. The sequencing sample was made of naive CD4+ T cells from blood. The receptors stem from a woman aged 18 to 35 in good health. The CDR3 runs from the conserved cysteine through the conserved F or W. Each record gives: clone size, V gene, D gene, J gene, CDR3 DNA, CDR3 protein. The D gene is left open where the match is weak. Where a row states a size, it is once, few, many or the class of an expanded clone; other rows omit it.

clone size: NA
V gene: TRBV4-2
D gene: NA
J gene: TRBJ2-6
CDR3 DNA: TGTGCCAGCAGCCAGGAGATGACAGCTGGGGCCAACGTCCTGACTTTC
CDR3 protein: CASSQEMTAGANVLTF

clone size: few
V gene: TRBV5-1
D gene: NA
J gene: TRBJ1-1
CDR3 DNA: TGCGCCAGCAGCTTACAGGGGAACACTGAAGCTTTCTTT
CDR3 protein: CASSLQGNTEAFF

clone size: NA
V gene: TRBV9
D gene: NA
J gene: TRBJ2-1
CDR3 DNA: TGTGCCAGCAGCGTAGGTTCTATTAACAATGAGCAGTTCTTC
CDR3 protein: CASSVGSINNEQFF

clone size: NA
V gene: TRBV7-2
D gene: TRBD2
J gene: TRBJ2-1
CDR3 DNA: TGTGCCAGCAGACCCTCTAGCGGGAGTCCCAATGAGCAGTTCTTC
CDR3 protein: CASRPSSGSPNEQFF

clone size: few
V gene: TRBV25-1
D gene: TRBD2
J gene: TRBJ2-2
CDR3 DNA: TGTGCCAGCAGTGAACCGCTAGCGGGAGGGAACACCGGGGAGCTGTTTTTT
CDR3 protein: CASSEPLAGGNTGELFF

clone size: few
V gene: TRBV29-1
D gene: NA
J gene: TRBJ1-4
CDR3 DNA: TGCAGCGTCCCCGGACTGACTGAAAAACTGTTTTTT
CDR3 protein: CSVPGLTEKLFF

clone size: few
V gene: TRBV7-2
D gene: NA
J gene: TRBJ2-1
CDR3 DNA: TGTGCCAGCAGCCCGCGGCGCCAACCTAATGAGCAGTTCTTC
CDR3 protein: CASSPRRQPNEQFF

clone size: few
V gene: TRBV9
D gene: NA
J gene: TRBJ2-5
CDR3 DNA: TGTGCCAGCAGCCCAAGACTACTACAAGAGACCCAGTACTTC
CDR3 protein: CASSPRLLQETQYF

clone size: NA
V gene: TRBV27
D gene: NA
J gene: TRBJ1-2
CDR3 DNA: TGTGCCAGCAGTTTAGGGACTGATTACTATGGCTACACCTTC
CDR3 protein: CASSLGTDYYGYTF

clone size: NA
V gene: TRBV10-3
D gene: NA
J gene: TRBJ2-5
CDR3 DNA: TGTGCTACCAGGACCGGGGAGACCCAGTACTTC
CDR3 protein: CATRTGETQYF

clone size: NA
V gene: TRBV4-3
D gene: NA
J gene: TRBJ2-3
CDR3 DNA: TGCGCCAGCAGCCAAGATGCGGGCGGTAGAGGCACAGATACGCAGTATTTT
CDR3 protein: CASSQDAGGRGTDTQYF

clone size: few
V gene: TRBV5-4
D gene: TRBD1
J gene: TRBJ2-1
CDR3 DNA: TGTGCCAGCAGCTCGGGACAGGGCGGTGAGCAGTTCTTC
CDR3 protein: CASSSGQGGEQFF

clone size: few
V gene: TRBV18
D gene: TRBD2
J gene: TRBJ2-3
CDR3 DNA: TGTGCCAGCTCACCACTTCCTAGCGGGAGTACAGATACGCAGTATTTT
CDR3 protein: CASSPLPSGSTDTQYF

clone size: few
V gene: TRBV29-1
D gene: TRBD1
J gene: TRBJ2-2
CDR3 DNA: TGCAGCGTCTCACAGGGGTGGGGAACCGGGGAGCTGTTTTTT
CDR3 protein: CSVSQGWGTGELFF

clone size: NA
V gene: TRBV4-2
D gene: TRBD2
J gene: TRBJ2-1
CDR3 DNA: TGTGCCAGCAGCCAAGAGGGGACTAGCGGGAGCAATGAGCAGTTCTTC
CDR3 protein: CASSQEGTSGSNEQFF

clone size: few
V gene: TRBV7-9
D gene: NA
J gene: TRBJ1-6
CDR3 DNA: TGTGCCAGCAGCTCCCAGGGAGTCGGCAATTCACCCCTCCACTTT
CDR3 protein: CASSSQGVGNSPLHF

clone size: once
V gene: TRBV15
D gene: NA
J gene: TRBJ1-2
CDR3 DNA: TGTGCCACCAATGGTGGAGCCGGGGGCTACACCTTC
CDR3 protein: CATNGGAGGYTF

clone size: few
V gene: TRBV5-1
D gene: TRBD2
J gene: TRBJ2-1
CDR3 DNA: TGCGCCAGCAGCTCGAGACTAGCGGGGGGCTACAATGAGCAGTTCTTC
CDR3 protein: CASSSRLAGGYNEQFF

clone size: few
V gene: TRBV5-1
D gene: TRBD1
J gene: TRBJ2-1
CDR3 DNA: TGCGCCAGCAGCTTGGCCGTCGGGACAGGGTCCTACAATGAGCAGTTCTTC
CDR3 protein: CASSLAVGTGSYNEQFF

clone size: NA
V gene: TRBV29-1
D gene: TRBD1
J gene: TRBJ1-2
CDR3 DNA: TGCAGCGTTGTAACAGGGGTGGCCCTGGGCTACACCTTC
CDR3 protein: CSVVTGVALGYTF

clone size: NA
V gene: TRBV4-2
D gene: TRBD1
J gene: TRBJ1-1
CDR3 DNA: TGTGCCAGCAGCCAGAGAACAGGGGGCGAGATGAACACTGAAGCTTTCTTT
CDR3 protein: CASSQRTGGEMNTEAFF